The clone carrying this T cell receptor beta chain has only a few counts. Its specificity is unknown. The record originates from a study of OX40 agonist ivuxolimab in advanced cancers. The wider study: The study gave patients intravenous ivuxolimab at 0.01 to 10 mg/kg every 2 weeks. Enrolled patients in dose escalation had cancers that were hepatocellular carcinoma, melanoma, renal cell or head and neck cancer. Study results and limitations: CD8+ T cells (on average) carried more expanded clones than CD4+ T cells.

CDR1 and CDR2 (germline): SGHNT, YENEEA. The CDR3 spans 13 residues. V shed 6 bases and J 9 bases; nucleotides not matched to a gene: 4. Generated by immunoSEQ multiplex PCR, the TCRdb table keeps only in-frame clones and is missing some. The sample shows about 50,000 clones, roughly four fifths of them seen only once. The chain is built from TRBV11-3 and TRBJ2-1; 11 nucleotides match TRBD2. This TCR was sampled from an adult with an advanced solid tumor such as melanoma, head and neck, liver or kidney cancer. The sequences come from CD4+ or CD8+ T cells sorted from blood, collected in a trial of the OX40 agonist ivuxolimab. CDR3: CASRLAGVREQFF. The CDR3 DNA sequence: TGTGCCAGCAGACTAGCGGGAGTACGTGAGCAGTTCTTC.